The TCR beta chain under discussion was sequenced for a study of T cells in Graves' hyperthyroidism and ophthalmopathy. Study-level findings and limits: Ophthalmopathy was model-predicted a median around 6.7 months pre-onset.

Amplified regions were TCR beta CDR3 sequences from RNA transcripts. With the HTBI primer set, the TCR CDR3 went through a first round of RT-PCR. TCRdb re-called the multiplex PCR reads through MiXCR, storing one row per CDR3 protein. The sample has some 270,000 distinct CDR3 sequences, about 14% seen once; the top ten hold roughly 8.5%. The sample holds one count of this clonotype. The antigen remains undetermined. A much larger clone differs from this one at a single base, so this may be a read error. What was sequenced was blood. This TCR was recovered from a woman in her thirties with Graves' hyperthyroidism that later progressed to Graves' ophthalmopathy.

CDR3 residues: CASSLLRGDSRHTF. CDR3 nucleotide sequence: TGTGCCAGCAGTTTATTAAGAGGGGACAGCCGCCACACCTTC. The chain has TRBV28 and TRBJ1-2; 7 bases map to TRBD1. Trimming cost V 1 base and J 12 bases; bases outside gene matches: 11. This CDR3 has 14 residues. Germline CDR1 reads MDHEN; CDR2 reads SYDVKM.